Presented here are 25 T cell receptor beta chains from one specimen sequenced in a study of T cell responses to AZD1222 COVID-19 vaccine. Profiled with immunoSEQ multiplex PCR; TCRdb holds only in-frame clones, not every one. The sample records approximately 150,000 clones, roughly 92% being singletons. Here the sequenced sample was peripheral blood, taken on day 0 of AZD1222 vaccination. The receptor source for this set is an adult in good health.

This chain uses TRBV4-2 with TRBJ1-3, with unresolved D. V lost 6 bases and J lost 1, with 10 bases in between. The CDR3 covers 14 residues. In germline, CDR1 is LGHNA, CDR2 YNFKEQ. Written as DNA, the CDR3 is TGTGCCAGCAGAGACACCCAGTCTGGAAACACCATATATTTT. Its translation: CASRDTQSGNTIYF.

The gene calls are TRBV7-3 and TRBJ1-1, with TRBD1 as a possible D gene (6 bases). CDR3 length: 13 residues. Deletions cut 5 bases from V and 5 bases from J, with 12 bases between. CDR1 SGHTA and CDR2 FQGTGA come from the germline V gene. The CDR3 loop is CASSIGGNTEAFF. CDR3 sequence (DNA): TGTGCCAGCAGCATAGGGGGGAATACTGAAGCTTTCTTT.

The chain couples TRBV10-3 to TRBJ2-5; either TRBD1 or TRBD2 may fit D (5 bases each). Germline V gives CDR1 ENHRY, CDR2 SYGVKD. There are 12 residues in the CDR3. The V gene lost 10 bases and the J gene lost 5 bases, with 14 bases spanning the gap. CDR3 in DNA: TGTGCCACGCGTGGGGGTGGGGAGACCCAGTACTTC. This gives the protein CATRGGGETQYF.

The rearrangement uses TRBV14 and TRBJ1-1; possibly TRBD1 for D (5 bases). Trimming pared 3 bases from V and 1 base from J, leaving 9 bases between. The CDR3 is 14 residues long. CDR1 and CDR2 (germline): SGHDN, FVKESK. The CDR3 is CASSQGRRNTEAFF. The CDR3 region has the DNA TGTGCCAGCAGCCAGGGACGTCGGAACACTGAAGCTTTCTTT.

The chain couples TRBV4-1 to TRBJ2-2; TRBD1 matches at 7 bases. Germline assignment: CDR1 MGHRA and CDR2 YSYEKL. After removal of 8 bases from V and 6 bases from J, the junction contained 12 bases not matched to a gene. This CDR3 has 15 amino acids. The CDR3 region is CASRGLERGPGELFF. CDR3 coding DNA: TGCGCCAGCCGGGGATTAGAGAGGGGGCCCGGGGAGCTGTTTTTT.

The chain combines TRBV19 with TRBJ1-1, with D unresolved. Trimming shortened V by 5 bases and J by 4 bases, and 11 bases separated the two germline ends. Per germline, CDR1 LNHDA and CDR2 SQIVND (reference sequence). CDR3 length: 13 amino acids. CDR3 residues: CASSGSSSTEAFF. CDR3 sequence (DNA): TGTGCCAGTAGTGGGTCTTCCAGCACTGAAGCTTTCTTT.

This chain links TRBV27 with TRBJ1-1; no firm D call. The CDR3 sequence is 13 residues long. The V gene lost 5 bases and the J gene lost 5 bases, with 12 bases spanning the gap. CDR1 and CDR2 (germline): MNHEY, SMNVEV (reference sequence). Here the CDR3 DNA reads TGTGCCAGCAGTGCGCGACACCCGACTGAAGCTTTCTTT. As protein: CASSARHPTEAFF.

This clone was seen only once. This rearrangement joins TRBV10-3 to TRBJ1-5, with D unresolved. The V gene's germline CDR1 is ENHRY and CDR2 SYGVKD. This CDR3 is 14 amino acids long. Between the trimmed V and J ends, which lost 3 bases and 3 bases, there was a span of 9 bases. CDR3 bases: TGTGCCATCAGTGATAGGAGTTCCAATCAGCCCCAGCATTTT. Translated, it gives CAISDRSSNQPQHF.

J is TRBJ2-3 and V is TRBV9; TRBD1 agrees at 8 bases. There are 16 residues in the CDR3. V dropped 4 bases and J dropped 2; count of bases not matched to a gene: 9. The V gene's germline CDR1 is SGDLS and CDR2 YYNGEE. CDR3 residues: CASSPTETGVTDTQYF. In nucleotides, the CDR3 is TGTGCCAGCAGCCCTACCGAGACAGGGGTCACAGATACGCAGTATTTT. Drawing the rest from reference TRBV9 and TRBJ2-3, the complete variable domain is DSGVTQTPKHLITATGQRVTLRCSPRSGDLSVYWYQQSLDQGLQFLIQYYNGEERAKGNILERFSAQQFPDLHSELNLSSLELGDSALYFCASSPTETGVTDTQYFGPGTRLTVL.

The chain links TRBV5-1 to TRBJ2-1, with TRBD2 matching 8 bases. This CDR3 spans 15 amino acids. Germline V gene data show CDR1 as SGHRS and CDR2 as YFSETQ. The junction had 5 bases not matched to a gene; V was cut back by 2 bases and J by 4 bases. CDR3 DNA: TGCGCCAGCAGCTTCGAATCGGGGGGGTACAATGAGCAGTTCTTC. This gives the protein CASSFESGGYNEQFF.

The chain uses TRBV6-6 and TRBJ1-2; TRBD1 matches 11 bases. The J segment lost 5 bases and the V segment lost 4 bases, leaving 9 bases of the junction unmatched. CDR3 length equals 16 residues. In germline, CDR1 is MNHNY, CDR2 SVGAGI (reference sequence). In DNA form, the CDR3 reads TGTGCCAGCAGTTGGGACAGGGGGGGACTAGGATATGGCTACACCTTC. Its protein is CASSWDRGGLGYGYTF.

V gene TRBV2 combines with J gene TRBJ1-5, with a possible D match to TRBD1 (5 bases). This CDR3 has 15 amino acids. V dropped 7 bases and J dropped 0 bases, with 13 bases sitting between them. Germline V gene lookup returns CDR1 SNHLY and CDR2 FYNNEI. The CDR3 nucleotides read TGTGCCAGCACGGGGCAGGGCTTTAGCAATCAGCCCCAGCATTTT. Protein: CASTGQGFSNQPQHF.

The J gene is TRBJ2-2, the V gene TRBV7-2; D call uncertain. V gave up 0 bases and J gave up 4 bases, with 9 bases separating them. The CDR3 runs 15 residues. Per germline, CDR1 SGHTA and CDR2 FQGNSA. The CDR3 loop is CASSLAASFTGELFF. As DNA, the CDR3 is TGTGCCAGCAGCTTAGCGGCCAGCTTCACCGGGGAGCTGTTTTTT.

The chain joins TRBV27 to TRBJ1-3; TRBD1 might be the D (6 bases). The length of the CDR3 is 15 residues. In germline, CDR1 is MNHEY, CDR2 SMNVEV (reference sequence). Between the trimmed V and J ends, which lost 7 bases and 4 bases, there was a span of 17 bases. CDR3 region: CASIGGQAAGNTIYF. CDR3 bases: TGTGCCAGCATCGGGGGGCAGGCGGCAGGAAACACCATATATTTT.

V gene TRBV6-1 combines with J gene TRBJ2-1, with unresolved D. V was trimmed by 2 bases and J by 8 bases, leaving 13 bases between them. The germline gives CDR1 MNHNS, CDR2 SASEGT. The CDR3 runs 14 residues. This CDR3 is CASSERGRGDEQFF. DNA of the CDR3: TGTGCCAGCAGTGAACGTGGCCGAGGCGATGAGCAGTTCTTC.

The V gene is TRBV5-4, the J gene TRBJ1-2; D remains ambiguous. Trimming removed 2 bases at V and 8 bases at J, with 16 bases between. CDR1 and CDR2 (germline): SGHNT, YYREEE (reference sequence). The CDR3 loop spans 14 amino acids. The CDR3 coding sequence is TGTGCCAGCAGCTTCGCCTTCCGGGAGGGCGGCTACACCTTC. It yields the protein CASSFAFREGGYTF.

This rearrangement joins TRBV10-3 to TRBJ1-1; 8 nucleotides agree with TRBD1. Unmatched junction bases numbered 2, after V lost 9 bases and J lost 2 bases. Germline lookup yields CDR1 ENHRY and CDR2 SYGVKD. This CDR3 comprises 12 residues. CDR3 nucleotide sequence: TGTGCCATAACAGGGGGAAACACTGAAGCTTTCTTT. This translates into CAITGGNTEAFF.

A single count supports this clone. The chain recombines TRBV5-1 with TRBJ1-3; TRBD1 is a possible D gene (6 bases). Germline V gives CDR1 SGHRS, CDR2 YFSETQ. The CDR3 consists of 14 residues. The V end was cut by 5 bases, the J end by 3 bases, with 12 bases between. The CDR3 nucleotides are TGCGCCAGCAGTCCAGGGGCTTTTGGAAACACCATATATTTT. Protein sequence: CASSPGAFGNTIYF.

This chain links TRBV19 with TRBJ2-1; the match to TRBD2 covers 11 bases. J gave up 6 bases and V 3 bases, and 7 bases lay outside the gene matches. Germline lookup yields CDR1 LNHDA and CDR2 SQIVND (reference sequence). The CDR3 is 16 amino acids. The CDR3 coding sequence is TGTGCCAGTAGTATCACTCTAGCGGGAGGATTCAATGAGCAGTTCTTC. The encoded protein is CASSITLAGGFNEQFF.

The CDR3 coding sequence is TGTGCCAGCAGCGGGTATAAAGAGGCGAACACCGGGGAGCTGTTTTTT. It specifies CASSGYKEANTGELFF. This chain joins TRBV7-3 and TRBJ2-2; no definite D call. CDR1 is SGHTA, CDR2 FQGTGA, per germline. This CDR3 is 16 amino acids long. The ends were cut back, 5 bases at V and 0 bases at J, with 13 bases in the middle.

CDR3 nucleotide sequence: TGTGCCTGGAGTGTATGGGGGAACTATGGCTACACCTTC. Amino acid sequence: CAWSVWGNYGYTF. This chain uses TRBV30 with TRBJ1-2; D is perhaps TRBD1 (5 bases). This CDR3 contains 13 residues. V gave up 0 bases and J gave up 2 bases, with 7 bases separating them. Germline V CDR1 and CDR2: GTSNPN, SVGIG (reference sequence).

This clone has more than one count but fewer than ten. The V and J genes are TRBV7-2 and TRBJ1-2; no reliable D call. The V end lost 5 bases, the J end lost 4 bases, and 20 bases lay between the germline ends. The germline gives CDR1 SGHTA, CDR2 FQGNSA. The CDR3 contains 16 residues. CDR3 sequence (DNA): TGTGCCAGCAGCCCCCCTGGCGAGGGCCGAGGCTATGGCTACACCTTC. Protein sequence: CASSPPGEGRGYGYTF.

The chain links TRBV28 to TRBJ2-7; TRBD1 might be the D (7 bases). The CDR3 is made up of 15 amino acids. Deletions cut 2 bases from V and 1 base from J, with 12 bases between. CDR1 and CDR2 (germline): MDHEN, SYDVKM. The CDR3 region has the DNA TGTGCCAGCAGTTTAAGTCAGGGGGGTTCCTACGAGCAGTACTTC. It specifies CASSLSQGGSYEQYF.

Only one count was recorded for this clone. V is TRBV10-1 and J is TRBJ1-1; tentative D call: TRBD1 (5 bases). V lost 3 bases to trimming and J lost 4 bases, with 12 bases between them. Germline CDR1 is WNHNN and CDR2 is SYGVQD (reference sequence). CDR3 length: 14 amino acids. CDR3 bases: TGCGCCAGCAGTGATGGGACTTACGGCACTGAAGCTTTCTTT. Its protein product is CASSDGTYGTEAFF.

V and J are TRBV19 and TRBJ2-2; TRBD2 agrees at 10 bases. CDR1 and CDR2 (germline): LNHDA, SQIVND (reference sequence). There are 17 residues in the CDR3. V dropped 5 bases and J dropped 6; count of bases not matched to a gene: 12. The CDR3, as DNA: TGTGCCAGTAGTTCCCTACTAGCGGGGTGGGGAGCCGGGGAGCTGTTTTTT. Residues: CASSSLLAGWGAGELFF.